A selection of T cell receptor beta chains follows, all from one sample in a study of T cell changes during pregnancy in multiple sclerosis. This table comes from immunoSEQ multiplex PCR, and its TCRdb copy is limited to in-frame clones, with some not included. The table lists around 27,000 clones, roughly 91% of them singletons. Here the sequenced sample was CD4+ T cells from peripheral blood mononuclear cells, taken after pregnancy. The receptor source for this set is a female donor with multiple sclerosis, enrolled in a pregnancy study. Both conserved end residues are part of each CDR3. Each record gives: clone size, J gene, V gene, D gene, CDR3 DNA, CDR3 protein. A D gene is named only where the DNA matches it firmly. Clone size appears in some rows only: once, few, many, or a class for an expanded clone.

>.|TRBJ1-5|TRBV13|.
TGTGCCAGCAGCTTAGGGGGGCCCAGCAATCAGCCCCAGCATTTT
CASSLGGPSNQPQHF
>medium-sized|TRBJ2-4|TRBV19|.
TGTGCCAGTAGTATAGTTGGAGGGGCGAACATTCAGTACTTC
CASSIVGGANIQYF
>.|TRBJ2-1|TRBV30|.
TGTGCCTGGGGGGAGTTTAGGGGGGGTTACAATGAGCAGTTCTTC
CAWGEFRGGYNEQFF
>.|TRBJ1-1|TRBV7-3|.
TGTGCCAGCAGCTGGGGGGAGTACACTGAAGCTTTCTTT
CASSWGEYTEAFF
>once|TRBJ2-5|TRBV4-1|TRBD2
TGCGCCAGCAGCCCCGGGACTAGCGGGGGGACGGAGACCCAGTACTTC
CASSPGTSGGTETQYF
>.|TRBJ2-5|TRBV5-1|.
TGCGCCAGCAGCGTCAGGGTCCGAGAGACCCAGTACTTC
CASSVRVRETQYF
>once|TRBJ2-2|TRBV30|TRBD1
TGTGCCTGGGACCGCGGGACAGGGGTCTTCACCGGGGAGCTGTTTTTT
CAWDRGTGVFTGELFF
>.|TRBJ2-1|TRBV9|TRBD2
TGTGCCAGCAGCGTAGGCGTTAGCGGGGGTTTCTACAATGAGCAGTTCTTC
CASSVGVSGGFYNEQFF
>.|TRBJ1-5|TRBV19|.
TGTGCCAGTAGTATCCTAGGGGCAAGGGGTCAGCCCCAGCATTTT
CASSILGARGQPQHF
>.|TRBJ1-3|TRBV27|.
TGTGCCAGCGGACAGAGAATTGGAAACACCATATATTTT
CASGQRIGNTIYF